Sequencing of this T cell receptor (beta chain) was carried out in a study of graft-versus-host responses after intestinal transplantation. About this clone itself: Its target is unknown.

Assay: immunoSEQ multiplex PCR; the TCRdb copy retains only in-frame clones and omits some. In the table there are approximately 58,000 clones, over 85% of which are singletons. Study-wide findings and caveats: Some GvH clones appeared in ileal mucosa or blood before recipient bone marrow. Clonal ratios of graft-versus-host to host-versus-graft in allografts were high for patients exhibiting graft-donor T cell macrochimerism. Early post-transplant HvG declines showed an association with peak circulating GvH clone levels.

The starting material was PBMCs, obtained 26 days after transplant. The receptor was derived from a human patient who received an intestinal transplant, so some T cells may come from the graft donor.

The CDR3 DNA reads TGCGCCAGCAGCCCAGGGACTAGCGGGGCTCGGCTCACAGATACGCAGTATTTT. Amino acid sequence: CASSPGTSGARLTDTQYF. This chain links TRBV5-1 with TRBJ2-3; 13 positions match TRBD2. The germline CDR1 and CDR2 sequences are SGHRS and YFSETQ. This CDR3 spans 18 amino acids. The V and J ends lost 4 bases and 2 bases, in that order; junction bases with no gene match: 10.